A selection of T cell receptor beta chains follows, all from one sample in a study of blood T cell repertoires in COVID-19. Repertoires were generated with immunoSEQ multiplex PCR, while TCRdb's copy carries only in-frame clones and drops some. The sample has under 250,000 clones; about 85% are singletons. Sequencing was performed on PBMCs or T cells enriched from blood (not recorded which). All receptors derive from a man aged 25 to 40 who had recovered from COVID-19. The CDR3 runs from the conserved cysteine through the conserved F or W. The D gene is left open where the match is weak. For some rows the clone size is stated as once, few or many, or as a class when expanded; others skip it.

V,size,J,D,CDR3,DNA
TRBV10-2,NA,TRBJ1-5,TRBD1,CASTGTAGNQPQHF,TGCGCCAGTACCGGGACAGCGGGCAATCAGCCCCAGCATTTT
TRBV4-2,NA,TRBJ2-1,TRBD2,CASNMGGSRSEQFF,TGTGCCAGTAATATGGGGGGGTCTCGTAGTGAGCAGTTCTTC
TRBV28,NA,TRBJ2-1,TRBD2,CASSLILAGEQFF,TGTGCCAGCAGTTTAATACTAGCGGGAGAGCAGTTCTTC
TRBV27,NA,TRBJ2-7,TRBD2,CASSHLPLAGSYEQYF,TGTGCCAGCAGTCACCTCCCACTAGCGGGATCCTACGAGCAGTACTTC
TRBV7-8,NA,TRBJ2-2,NA,CASRLKNPGELFF,TGTGCCAGCAGACTTAAGAATCCCGGGGAGCTGTTTTTT
TRBV29-1,NA,TRBJ2-1,TRBD1,CSVVTGGNEQFF,TGCAGCGTTGTCACAGGGGGTAATGAGCAGTTCTTC
TRBV7-2,NA,TRBJ2-7,TRBD2,CASSSTSVEQYF,TGTGCCAGCAGCTCCACTAGCGTCGAGCAGTACTTC
TRBV19,NA,TRBJ2-2,TRBD2,CASNPGTSMVGELFF,TGTGCCAGTAACCCAGGGACTAGCATGGTCGGGGAGCTGTTTTTT
TRBV7-9,NA,TRBJ2-1,TRBD1,CASSKRDRVHEQFF,TGTGCCAGCAGCAAAAGGGACAGGGTACATGAGCAGTTCTTC
TRBV20-1,NA,TRBJ2-7,TRBD2,CSASKAGRGEQYF,TGCAGTGCTAGTAAAGCGGGAAGGGGCGAGCAGTACTTC
TRBV27,NA,TRBJ1-6,NA,CASSFGTQTYNSPLHF,TGTGCCAGCAGTTTTGGAACCCAGACTTATAATTCACCCCTCCACTTT
TRBV5-1,few,TRBJ2-1,TRBD2,CATRETSGNEQFF,TGCGCCACCAGAGAGACTAGCGGCAATGAGCAGTTCTTC
TRBV2,few,TRBJ2-3,TRBD2,CASSGDYTDTQYF,TGTGCCAGCAGTGGGGACTACACAGATACGCAGTATTTT
TRBV18,NA,TRBJ1-1,NA,CASSPGQTTEAFF,TGTGCCAGCTCACCAGGGCAGACAACTGAAGCTTTCTTT
TRBV3-1/TRBV3-2,NA,TRBJ2-2,TRBD2,CASSQESFGGGRTGELFF,TGTGCCAGCAGCCAAGAAAGTTTCGGGGGAGGGAGGACCGGGGAGCTGTTTTTT
TRBV5-4,NA,TRBJ2-6,TRBD2,CASSLGLAGASGANVLTF,TGTGCCAGCAGCTTGGGTTTAGCGGGAGCCTCTGGGGCCAACGTCCTGACTTTC
TRBV28,NA,TRBJ1-1,NA,CASSFGRGAFF,TGTGCCAGCAGTTTTGGTAGGGGCGCTTTCTTT
TRBV19,NA,TRBJ1-2,NA,CASKIFSGYYGYTF,TGTGCCAGTAAAATCTTTTCAGGGTACTATGGCTACACCTTC
TRBV7-2,NA,TRBJ1-1,NA,CASSLEGSTEAFF,TGTGCCAGCAGCTTAGAAGGGAGCACTGAAGCTTTCTTT
TRBV30,NA,TRBJ2-4,TRBD1,CAWSAHRGLAKNIQYF,TGTGCCTGGAGTGCACACAGGGGGTTAGCCAAAAACATTCAGTACTTC
TRBV27,NA,TRBJ1-5,NA,CASRRGQGLMPQHF,TGTGCCAGCAGGCGGGGGCAGGGCCTAATGCCCCAGCATTTT
TRBV30,NA,TRBJ1-1,NA,CAWSVLATEAFF,TGTGCCTGGAGTGTATTAGCCACTGAAGCTTTCTTT
TRBV18,NA,TRBJ1-6,NA,CASSPRLPNNSPLHF,TGTGCCAGCTCACCACGGTTACCTAATAATTCACCCCTCCACTTT
TRBV18,once,TRBJ1-4,TRBD1,CASSPGQGTNEKLFF,TGTGCCAGCTCCCCGGGACAGGGAACTAATGAAAAACTGTTTTTT
TRBV18,NA,TRBJ2-7,TRBD2,CASSPGLLYEQYF,TGTGCCAGCTCACCGGGACTACTTTACGAGCAGTACTTC
TRBV27,NA,TRBJ1-1,NA,CASSLALAQTEAFF,TGTGCCAGCAGTTTAGCGCTCGCACAGACTGAAGCTTTCTTT
TRBV30,NA,TRBJ1-2,TRBD1,CAWSDGQGRGYTF,TGTGCCTGGAGTGATGGACAGGGGCGAGGCTACACCTTC
TRBV28,NA,TRBJ2-7,TRBD2,CASSFGGRYEQYF,TGTGCCAGCAGTTTCGGGGGGAGGTACGAGCAGTACTTC
TRBV11-1,NA,TRBJ2-1,NA,CASSLGREQFF,TGTGCCAGCAGCTTGGGGCGTGAGCAGTTCTTC
TRBV6-2/TRBV6-3,NA,TRBJ1-2,TRBD1,CASSYTGTGRENYGYTF,TGTGCCAGCAGTTATACCGGGACAGGGCGTGAAAACTATGGCTACACCTTC
TRBV5-6,NA,TRBJ2-3,TRBD1,CASSISGQGMTDTQYF,TGTGCCAGCAGCATCTCGGGACAGGGTATGACAGATACGCAGTATTTT
TRBV6-4,NA,TRBJ1-2,NA,CASSEQGWGNYGYTF,TGTGCCAGCAGTGAACAGGGTTGGGGTAACTATGGCTACACCTTC
TRBV6-2/TRBV6-3,once,TRBJ1-5,TRBD1,CASSSDRAVIGNQPQHF,TGTGCCAGCAGTTCGGACAGGGCAGTGATAGGCAATCAGCCCCAGCATTTT
TRBV14,NA,TRBJ1-2,NA,CASSQQDSRVNYGYTF,TGTGCCAGCAGCCAACAGGACAGCCGAGTTAACTATGGCTACACCTTC
TRBV28,NA,TRBJ1-2,NA,CASTRVQSLDYGYTF,TGTGCCAGCACCCGTGTACAGTCCTTAGACTATGGCTACACCTTC
TRBV27,NA,TRBJ1-1,NA,CASRAEHGEAFF,TGTGCCAGCAGGGCCGAACATGGTGAAGCTTTCTTT
TRBV5-1,NA,TRBJ1-1,TRBD1,CASSQNQLDRGRYTEAFF,TGCGCCAGCAGCCAGAACCAATTGGACAGGGGGCGATACACTGAAGCTTTCTTT
TRBV27,NA,TRBJ2-7,NA,CASSSSGHSYYEQYF,TGTGCCAGCAGTTCCTCGGGACACAGCTACTACGAGCAGTACTTC
TRBV7-9,NA,TRBJ1-3,NA,CASSSVAGSGNTIYF,TGTGCCAGCAGCTCTGTTGCAGGGTCTGGAAACACCATATATTTT
TRBV30,NA,TRBJ1-2,TRBD1,CAWYRGLANGYTF,TGTGCCTGGTACAGGGGTTTGGCGAATGGCTACACCTTC
TRBV7-6,NA,TRBJ2-1,NA,CASSARNEQFF,TGTGCCAGCAGCGCTCGGAATGAGCAGTTCTTC
TRBV11-2,NA,TRBJ2-1,TRBD1,CASSLPAGQGDEQFF,TGTGCCAGCAGCCTCCCAGCGGGACAGGGGGATGAGCAGTTCTTC
TRBV11-2,NA,TRBJ2-7,NA,CASSLDSGTGEQYF,TGTGCCAGCAGCTTAGATAGCGGGACAGGGGAGCAGTACTTC
TRBV6-5,NA,TRBJ1-2,TRBD1,CASKGQVYGYTF,TGTGCCAGCAAGGGACAGGTCTATGGCTACACCTTC
TRBV3-1/TRBV3-2,NA,TRBJ1-1,NA,CASSLTGGSEAFF,TGTGCCAGCAGCCTTACAGGTGGTTCTGAAGCTTTCTTT
TRBV14,NA,TRBJ1-1,NA,CASSPRTGGQAFF,TGTGCCAGCAGCCCCAGGACGGGGGGGCAAGCTTTCTTT
TRBV6-2/TRBV6-3,NA,TRBJ2-1,NA,CASSIPQLYNEQFF,TGTGCCAGCAGCATCCCGCAACTATACAATGAGCAGTTCTTC
TRBV19,NA,TRBJ2-5,TRBD1,CASSTKQGPETQYF,TGTGCCAGTAGTACCAAACAGGGGCCCGAGACCCAGTACTTC
TRBV9,NA,TRBJ1-2,TRBD1,CASSVTGTENYGYTF,TGTGCCAGCAGCGTGACTGGGACAGAGAACTATGGCTACACCTTC
TRBV27,NA,TRBJ2-2,TRBD2,CASSSPMAGGPGELFF,TGTGCCAGCAGTTCACCCATGGCGGGAGGGCCCGGGGAGCTGTTTTTT
TRBV11-1,NA,TRBJ1-2,NA,CASSEDSYNYYGYTF,TGTGCCAGCAGCGAGGACAGTTATAACTACTATGGCTACACCTTC
TRBV11-2,NA,TRBJ2-7,TRBD2,CASSVNRGLAGGEQYF,TGTGCCAGCAGCGTAAATAGGGGGCTAGCGGGAGGCGAGCAGTACTTC
TRBV28,NA,TRBJ2-7,TRBD2,CASPGLAGEQYF,TGTGCCAGCCCCGGACTAGCGGGAGAGCAGTACTTC
TRBV19,once,TRBJ2-7,NA,CASSIGTLSYEQYF,TGTGCCAGTAGTATCGGGACACTATCCTACGAGCAGTACTTC
TRBV5-6,NA,TRBJ2-3,NA,CASSFADTQYF,TGTGCCAGCAGCTTCGCAGATACGCAGTATTTT
TRBV30,NA,TRBJ1-4,NA,CAWNSPERGGKLFF,TGTGCCTGGAATTCGCCCGAAAGAGGCGGAAAACTGTTTTTT
TRBV5-6,NA,TRBJ2-5,NA,CASSLLRRLQETQYF,TGTGCCAGCAGCTTGCTCCGGCGGCTCCAAGAGACCCAGTACTTC
TRBV19,NA,TRBJ2-7,TRBD2,CATIPGGQWDEQYF,TGTGCCACGATTCCGGGGGGGCAGTGGGACGAGCAGTACTTC